One and the same sample provided the 4 T cell receptor beta chains below, sequenced in a study of blood T cell repertoires in COVID-19. Here immunoSEQ multiplex PCR was the method, and the copy in TCRdb shows in-frame clones only, minus some. This table has about 42,000 clones, about 89% appearing once. Sequences were obtained from peripheral blood. The receptors were sampled from a human donor in a cohort sampled during active COVID-19.

The V call is TRBV11-2, the J call TRBJ1-4, with 7 bases matching TRBD1. This CDR3 has 14 amino acids. Trimming removed 5 bases from V and 7 bases from J; junction bases left unmatched: 7. The germline V gene has CDR1 SGHAT and CDR2 FQNNGV. CDR3 coding DNA: TGTGCCAGCAGCCAGGGGGGTTGGGGTGAAAAACTGTTTTTT. Translating gives CASSQGGWGEKLFF.

This chain connects TRBV19 to TRBJ1-2, with unresolved D. Germline CDR1 LNHDA, CDR2 SQIVND (reference sequence). Trimming took off 6 bases at V and 4 bases at J, with 15 bases between the two ends. The CDR3 is 14 amino acids. CDR3 DNA: TGTGCCAGTAGGCGGGTCGACGCCGGCTATGGCTACACCTTC. Translated: CASRRVDAGYGYTF.

This sequence joins TRBV7-2 and TRBJ1-1; TRBD1 might be the D (5 bases). The CDR3 runs 14 residues. CDR1 and CDR2 from the germline V gene are SGHTA and FQGNSA. The ends were cut back, 3 bases at V and 2 bases at J, with 10 bases in the middle. The CDR3 DNA is TGTGCCAGCAGCTTCACAGGTATAAACACTGAAGCTTTCTTT. As protein: CASSFTGINTEAFF.

This sequence joins TRBV10-3 and TRBJ1-1, with 8 bases that match TRBD1. CDR1 and CDR2 (germline): ENHRY, SYGVKD. This CDR3 contains 14 residues. V lost 2 bases, J lost 2 bases, and 1 base stayed unmatched. The chain's CDR3 is CAISEGQGNTEAFF. In nucleotides, the CDR3 is TGTGCCATCAGTGAGGGACAGGGAAACACTGAAGCTTTCTTT.